The sequence of this T cell receptor beta chain was determined in a study of cytomegalovirus exposure and HLA in healthy donors (dated by TCRdb to 2017 to 2019). Background on the whole study: In an earlier analysis of approximately 500 of the donors, 250 to 350 Gb of sequence data and 95 million to 130 million unique TCR beta sequences from about 180 million T cells were reported. To predict cytomegalovirus infection status, the study brought together high-throughput TCR immunosequencing, statistical association of individual TCRs with disease status, and machine learning. An early release that covered some 630 HLA-typed donors contained approximately 300 gigabases of sequencing data and around 85 million unique TCR sequences. Roughly 5 DR-DQ haplotypes were treated as single units for association and clustering because of strong linkage in the cohort. Among the roughly 370 genotyped donors, approximately 82% belonged to the genetic ancestry cluster associated with self-reported Caucasian donors. The study profiled the T cell repertoires of approximately 700 subjects by immunosequencing and related them to cytomegalovirus serostatus. Typing coverage varied by locus: about 620-640 donors for A, B, C, DRB1 and DQB1; 500 to 550 for DQA1; over 600 for DPA1; around 450 for DPB1. All discovery cohort repertoires had been generated using a single sequencing platform. Among some 400 genotyped donors of the cohort, an average of 235,054 unique TCR beta nucleotide sequences were sequenced per donor, about a sixth of them non-productive. A later genetic analysis took genome-wide SNP genotypes for about three fifths of the 666 donors and used that subset as a discovery cohort. In a later analysis, previously published TCR beta repertoires from 550 to 750 donors were re-analyzed and high-resolution HLA genotyping was added so that TCR occurrence patterns could be studied. To decide whether each TCR beta V gene segment behaved as functional or pseudogenic, an earlier analysis of fewer than 750 of the donors relied on high-throughput TCR beta sequencing. In the later analysis, no new phenotypic data were used to find candidate immune exposures; instead, reliance was placed on TCR beta sequences and their occurrence across donors. The study aimed to test whether cataloging public T cell receptors could reveal signatures of past pathogen exposure. HLA typing included class I and class II loci at four-digit resolution. Besides the first cohort of 550 to 750 subjects, a separate validation cohort made up of 120 or so different subjects was used. Donor age, sex, ethnicity and CMV serostatus were collected together with the repertoire data. What the authors observed across the whole study: In a later analysis, several top co-occurrence clusters were reported to appear linked to parvovirus B19, influenza, CMV and Epstein-Barr virus. An earlier analysis of 450 to 750 of the donors showed that most TCR beta V segments appeared in productive rearrangements either about 87% or about 30% of the time, which broadly matched IMGT annotations. The study gave a list of 150 to 200 TCR beta chains associated with cytomegalovirus. In vitro tests confirmed that a few of the cytomegalovirus-associated TCR beta chains recognize cytomegalovirus antigens. V-gene and J-gene trimming of TCR beta chains was associated with a missense DCLRE1C variant in a later genetic analysis, and the association was replicated in an independent cohort. Because counts were too low, approximately 18 rarely observed V segments, including chromosome 9 orphons, were excluded from the earlier analysis of several hundred of the donors. A cluster of highly shared sequence variants was judged likely to represent a technical artifact of the sequencing pipeline. According to a later genetic analysis, donors in an Asian-associated ancestry cluster had fewer N-insertions in productive TCRs than the approximately 630-donor mean. A further reported finding was that TCR beta sequences accurately predicted the HLA-A and HLA-B alleles for most subjects in the first cohort. In a later analysis, HLA-associated TCR beta chains were found to be more clonally expanded and to have lower generation probabilities than equally common non-associated chains. Some IMGT-functional V segments, including TRBV6-2 and TRBV6-3, could not be told apart with the 87-base-pair reads, so those segments were excluded. Correlated functional status among segregating V segments might reflect linkage disequilibrium, but an unknown experimental factor could not be ruled out. When HLA alleles, especially DR and DQ, strongly co-occurred, attributing TCR associations to individual alleles was difficult. Across donors, most TCR sequences were observed very rarely, whereas some public TCRs were present in many individuals. Cytomegalovirus status was reported to be diagnosed by the classifier with high specificity and sensitivity in both the original and validation cohorts. CMV serostatus was the only immune exposure information available for the cohort. According to a later analysis, TCR association rates differed among HLA loci, with DRB1 alleles showing the most associated TCRs and HLA-C alleles showing the fewest. In this cohort, only TCR beta chains were sequenced, and detectable features were limited by the absence of alpha or paired-chain data. In a later analysis, most CMV-associated TCR beta chains were found to appear HLA-restricted, with HLA associations seemingly driven largely by CMV exposure. Roughly uniform sequencing depth across donors was assumed in presence/absence analyses, although this assumption may not hold. Because HLA typing was unavailable for some donors at each locus, only the typed subset was used in association tests. The authors suggested that the approach could potentially be generalized to other disease states and immunological phenotypes. At a false discovery rate of 0.05, a later analysis linked 16,951 TCR beta sequences to specific HLA alleles.

Concerning this clone itself: This clone's antigen is unknown. Per-nucleotide qualities are absent, and no much larger clonotype sits a single base away.

Taken from cysteine to phenylalanine, the CDR3 has 15 residues. Only the CDR3 portion is preserved as DNA: 45 bases, with reading frame beginning at the first base. Taken from the germline V gene (reference sequence), the CDR1 and CDR2 loops are LNHNV and YYDKDF. The germline V and J ends show losses of 3 bases and 6 bases respectively, and no gene match explains 6 bases of the junction. Receptor libraries were prepared by the immunoSEQ multiplex PCR assay. A mixture of 60 forward primers for TCR Vbeta segments and 13 reverse primers for TCR Jbeta segments was used in the multiplex PCR. Amplification of the CDR3 region of rearranged TCR beta genes was performed with a multiplex PCR assay on genomic DNA. The Illumina HiSeq System was used to sequence the amplified TCR beta libraries as 87-base-pair reads. The paper's data handling went like this. A later analysis tallied roughly 76 million unique TCR beta chains across the roughly 610 repertoires, and about 10 million of those chains were shared by two or more donors. Raw reads were error-corrected and collapsed into unique sequences by a nearest-neighbor algorithm in which closely related sequences were merged to remove PCR and sequencing errors. V, D and J gene segments were assigned by aligning CDR3 sequences to IMGT reference sequences. Each retained sequence needed at least a six-nucleotide match to both a V gene segment and a J gene segment. A rearrangement counted as productive if the CDR3 had no stop codons and remained in frame with V and J, and every other rearrangement counted as non-productive. Following IMGT convention, CDR3 was defined as the stretch from the second conserved V-encoded cysteine up to the conserved J-encoded phenylalanine. In an earlier analysis of roughly 610 of the donors, sequences lacking an unambiguous match to a single V gene segment were excluded. In an earlier analysis of some 590 of the donors, a V segment was called functional when productive rearrangements were above 56.7%, and segregating when the standard deviation between donors exceeded 5%. To diagnose cytomegalovirus status from the catalog of TCR beta chain sequences, a statistical classification framework was built. In a later analysis, TCR nucleotide sequences were compared against IMGT/GENE-DB human TR gene sequences so that V and J genes could be assigned. A later analysis assigned CDR3 sequences and most-parsimonious VDJ recombination scenarios with the TCRdist pipeline. In a later analysis, each TCR beta chain was defined by its CDR3 amino acid sequence together with its V-gene family, and reads without a unique V-gene family were excluded. A later analysis removed 500 to 650 highly shared, low-generation-probability nucleotide sequences to deal with suspected cross-contamination and a sequencing artifact. In a later analysis, a clonal expansion index for each public chain was calculated from normalized within-repertoire ranks of inferred template counts. Generation probabilities in a later analysis came from a VDJ recombination model fitted to out-of-frame rearrangements, and those results were checked against IGoR. In a later analysis, TCR-TCR, TCR-HLA and TCR-CMV co-occurrence was scored with hypergeometric tests, and a repertoire-size bias correction was applied to TCR pairs. A later analysis estimated false discovery rates by permuting HLA or CMV assignments 20 times. A later analysis grouped co-occurring TCRs with DBSCAN, adding TCRdist sequence similarity when clustering within HLA-allele-positive subsets. Repertoires with fewer than 30,000 or more than 120,000 public chains, plus five repertoires with anomalous nucleotide sharing, were excluded from co-occurrence clustering. TCRdb limited this immuneACCESS table to in-frame rearrangements with V and J called. A share of clones is missing; checked studies link under half to unresolved V genes, and the rest is unexplained. That table supplies the V and J calls and clone size; D and trimming were determined from the DNA. The sample records approximately 150,000 clones, over 60% of which are singletons. The biggest ten clones account for 1.5% to 2% of the sample.

In total, 500 to 700 healthy bone marrow donors made up the cohort. All cohort members were sampled while nominally healthy, although unrecorded immune exposures were likely present. The donor was CMV seronegative and belonged to the group of over 300 seronegative cohort members. A peripheral blood sample was collected from each donor, and TCR beta sequencing was performed on peripheral blood mononuclear cells. The Qiagen DNeasy Blood Extraction Kit was used to extract genomic DNA from the blood cell samples. The sequenced sample was PBMCs. The V and J segments used are TRBV15 and TRBJ1-5, with 9 middle bases fitting TRBD1. This TCR came from a woman aged 18-29 years in good health and CMV-seronegative. This receptor has the CDR3 CATSRRTGDFQPQHF. The DNA sequence is as follows: TGTGCCACCAGCAGGCGGACAGGGGATTTTCAGCCCCAGCATTTT. Beyond the CDR3, the reference TRBV15 and TRBJ1-5 genes provide the residues; the full variable domain reads: DAMVIQNPRYQVTQFGKPVTLSCSQTLNHNVMYWYQQKSSQAPKLLFHYYDKDFNNEADTPDNFQSRRPNTSFCFLDIRSPGLGDTAMYLCATSRRTGDFQPQHFGDGTRLSIL.